The 9 T cell receptor beta chains listed next were all sequenced from one sample in a study of blood T cells in healthy people across ages. Then a second PCR, running about 6 to 11 cycles, was carried out with a sample-barcoded 5' primer and a J-beta primer mix. TCRdb itself ran the 5' RACE reads through MiXCR, one entry per CDR3 protein. Here the sample spans approximately 730,000 distinct CDR3 sequences, 53% being singletons. Sequencing used blood. Every receptor here comes from a man older than 75 in good health.

This rearrangement joins TRBV3-1 to TRBJ2-2; D remains ambiguous. The V end lost 5 bases, the J end lost 5 bases, and 12 bases lay between the germline ends. The length of the CDR3 is 14 residues. From germline, CDR1 is LGHDT and CDR2 YNNKEL (reference sequence). The CDR3 bases are TGTGCCAGCAGCGAAGGGCGCCGTACCGGGGAGCTGTTTTTT. This codes for CASSEGRRTGELFF.

The chain is built from TRBV2 and TRBJ2-3; D may be TRBD1 or TRBD2 (5 bases each). This CDR3 has 15 amino acids. Germline assignment: CDR1 SNHLY and CDR2 FYNNEI. V was clipped by 4 bases and J by 0 bases, with 11 bases between them. CDR3 protein: CASSGGTLSTDTQYF. CDR3 in DNA: TGTGCCAGCAGTGGAGGGACGCTTAGCACAGATACGCAGTATTTT.

This chain uses TRBV20-1 with TRBJ2-4; 9 bases map to TRBD1. This CDR3 spans 15 amino acids. The germline gives CDR1 DFQATT, CDR2 SNEGSKA (reference sequence). V shed 1 base and J 8 bases; nucleotides not matched to a gene: 9. The DNA of the CDR3 is TGCAGTGCTAGAGCCCCGACAGGGGGTATGGACATTCAGTACTTC. Translation gives CSARAPTGGMDIQYF.

The rearrangement joins TRBV9 to TRBJ1-1, with D uncertain. The V and J ends lost 7 bases and 4 bases respectively, with 17 bases between them. The CDR3 has 14 residues. Germline-derived CDR1 and CDR2 are SGDLS and YYNGEE. The CDR3 spells CASRGTTLGTEAFF. CDR3 coding DNA: TGTGCCAGCCGCGGAACAACTCTGGGCACTGAAGCTTTCTTT.

The V and J genes are TRBV27 and TRBJ1-4; a possible D gene is TRBD1 (5 bases). Per germline, CDR1 MNHEY and CDR2 SMNVEV (reference sequence). V dropped 8 bases and J dropped 5 bases, with 24 bases sitting between them. The CDR3 runs to 17 residues. The CDR3 loop reads CASSRTGLRGENEKLFF. The CDR3 nucleotides are TGTGCCAGCTCTCGGACCGGGCTGAGGGGAGAAAATGAAAAACTGTTTTTT.

This chain links TRBV28 with TRBJ2-5; 9 nucleotides align to TRBD2. The CDR3 is 16 amino acids. After removal of 6 bases from V and 11 bases from J, the junction contained 19 bases not matched to a gene. Germline V lookup: CDR1 MDHEN, CDR2 SYDVKM. The CDR3 region is CASSSTAGGPGNEQYF. In nucleotides, the CDR3 is TGTGCCAGCAGCTCTACGGCGGGAGGGCCTGGTAATGAGCAGTACTTC.

The chain is built from TRBV3-1 and TRBJ1-1, with D perhaps TRBD1 (5 bases). The length of the CDR3 is 14 residues. V lost 4 bases to trimming and J lost 4 bases, with 13 bases between them. Germline CDR1 LGHDT, CDR2 YNNKEL (reference sequence). The CDR3 reads CASSLGVGGTEAFF. The CDR3 DNA sequence: TGTGCCAGCAGCCTAGGGGTCGGGGGCACTGAAGCTTTCTTT.

Concerning this clonotype itself: Because the CDR3 is missing its conserved closing phenylalanine or tryptophan, this is likely a read error. The V and J genes are TRBV12-3 or TRBV12-4 and TRBJ2-7; TRBD2 matches 7 bases. With 6 bases clipped from V and 5 bases from J, the junction kept 10 bases outside the gene matches. CDR3 length: 14 residues. DNA for the CDR3: TGTGCCAGCAGACGGGAGGAGGGCGCCCACGAGCAGTACTCC. Residues: CASRREEGAHEQYS.

The chain has TRBV7-8 and TRBJ2-3; D unclear. Germline assignment: CDR1 SGHVS and CDR2 FQNEAQ. The CDR3 covers 13 residues. V lost 6 bases to trimming and J lost 2 bases, with 9 bases between them. DNA of the CDR3: TGTGCCAGCAGTCCGGCCCCCACAGATACGCAGTATTTT. Amino acid sequence: CASSPAPTDTQYF.